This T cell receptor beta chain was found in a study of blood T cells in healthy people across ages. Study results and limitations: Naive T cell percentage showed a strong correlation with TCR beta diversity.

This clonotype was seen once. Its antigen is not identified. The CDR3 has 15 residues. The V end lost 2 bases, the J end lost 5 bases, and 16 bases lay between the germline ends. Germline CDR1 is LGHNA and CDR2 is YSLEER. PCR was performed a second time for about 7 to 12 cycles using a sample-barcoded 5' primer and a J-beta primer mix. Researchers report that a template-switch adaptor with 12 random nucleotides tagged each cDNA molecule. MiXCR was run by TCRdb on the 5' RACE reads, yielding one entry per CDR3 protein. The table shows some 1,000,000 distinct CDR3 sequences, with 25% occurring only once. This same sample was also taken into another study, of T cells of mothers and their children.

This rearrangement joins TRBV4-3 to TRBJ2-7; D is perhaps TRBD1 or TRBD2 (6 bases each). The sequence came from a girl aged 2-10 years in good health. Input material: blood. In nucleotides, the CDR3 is TGCGCCAGCAGCCAATCGGACGGGGGCCTACACGAGCAGTACTTC. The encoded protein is CASSQSDGGLHEQYF.